The clone carrying this T cell receptor beta chain has just one count. This sample is part of a study of blood T cell repertoires in COVID-19. About the research overall: The United States, Italy and Spain provided the acute and convalescent COVID-19 samples. Sample material is recorded as cDNA or gDNA derived from T cells, B-cell-depleted T cells, or PBMCs.

The V end was cut by 6 bases, the J end by 8 bases, with 13 bases between. CDR1 is MNHNY and CDR2 is SVGAGI in the germline V gene (reference sequence). CDR3 length equals 12 residues. Authors' processing steps: Quantification of nucleated cells was approximated via reference gene primer amplification. TCRdb's table, derived via immunoSEQ multiplex PCR, lists solely in-frame clones and lacks some. V and J calls and clone size come straight from that table; D and trimming were deduced from the DNA. This sample yields almost 100,000 clones, of which around 86% are seen a single time; around 10% belongs to the top ten.

Sequenced: peripheral blood. The gene calls are TRBV6-6 and TRBJ1-2; D possibly corresponds to TRBD1 (6 bases). This sequence was found in a man in his forties or fifties with acute or convalescent COVID-19. The CDR3 region has the DNA TGTGCCAGCAGATCACAGGGTATCGGCTACACCTTC. Amino acids: CASRSQGIGYTF.